This T cell receptor (beta chain) was captured by sequencing in a study of Ad26.COV2.S vaccination and SARS-CoV-2 variants (dated by TCRdb to the early 2020s). Looking at the study overall: Donors in the vaccine arm were drawn from COV1001, a phase I-IIa trial of Ad26.COV2.S in healthy adults that was multicentre, randomized, double-blind and placebo-controlled. Ad26.COV2.S was administered intramuscularly at 5 x 10^10 or 1 x 10^11 viral particles, either as a single shot or as two shots given 56 days apart. The specificity and breadth of SARS-CoV-2-reactive T cell receptors after Ad26.COV2.S vaccination were assessed by TCRbeta repertoire sequencing. A total of 32 samples were included in the TCR-sequenced set, comprising around 19 Ad26.COV2.S vaccine recipients, 5 placebo recipients and 8 SARS-CoV-2 convalescent individuals. Trial participants were randomized into five groups of five: low-dose or high-dose Ad26.COV2.S given once or twice, or placebo on both occasions. Blinding of investigators to trial group allocation was maintained during experiments and outcome assessment. The full study reports these points: The study was not powered for comparison of responses between vaccine doses or regimens. Substantial breadth of spike-specific CD8+ and CD4+ T cell responses was reported after vaccination. Higher spike-specific TCR breadth was observed in Ad26.COV2.S recipients than in placebo recipients (P = 0.0014). According to the authors, total T cell responses may have been underestimated by the TCR breadth and depth analyses. Comparable non-spike TCR breadth was observed between vaccine and placebo recipients, consistent with only spike being contained in the vaccine.

With regard to this clone: What this receptor recognizes is not known. Base quality data are lacking; no much larger clone is found one base away.

The treatment or condition label, read with the paper, signifies: some 20 received Ad26.COV2.S at low or high dose, single or two shots; 5 received placebo; per-sample allocation not given. Repertoires of vaccine and placebo recipients were sequenced from samples taken on day 63 after the first injection. Cohort 1b enrolled some 25 adults aged 18-55 years at a single site in Boston, USA, between 29 July and 7 August 2020. Ad26.COV2.S was a replication-incompetent adenovirus type 26 vector expressing a prefusion-stabilized SARS-CoV-2 spike protein from the original Wuhan strain. Trimming takes 2 bases off V and 6 bases off J; junction bases not matched to a gene: 2. Spanning cysteine to phenylalanine, the CDR3 consists of 13 amino acids. Left in the record is the CDR3 DNA by itself, 39 bases read in frame from the first base. CDR1 and CDR2 are read off the germline V gene as MNHEY and SVGAGI. TCRbeta CDR3 regions were sequenced with the immunoSEQ Assay. After extraction, genomic DNA underwent amplification by bias-controlled multiplex PCR, followed by high-throughput sequencing. In the source study's methods: To quantify the absolute abundance of every unique TCRbeta CDR3 region, sequences were collapsed and filtered. T cell fraction was estimated by normalization of TCRbeta template counts to usable DNA, with usable DNA being measured through amplification of reference genes present in all nucleated cells. Repertoire TCRs were annotated as SARS-CoV-2-specific when V gene, CDR3 amino acid sequence and J gene were exactly matched to a known reactive TCR set. The reference SARS-CoV-2 TCR set came from MIRA and was filtered for enrichment in COVID-19-positive ImmuneCODE repertoires, removing public or cross-reactive TCRs. Using the MIRA antigens, annotated TCRs were further analysed by specific ORF or by position within an ORF. Breadth was defined as annotated unique rearrangements over total unique productive rearrangements; depth was the summed frequency of those rearrangements. Two-sided Wilcoxon rank-sum tests were applied when comparing TCR breadth between groups. The clones in this table, taken by TCRdb from immuneACCESS, are in-frame only. Not every clone is retained; where verified, under half of the shortfall comes from an unresolved V gene, and the cause of the rest is unknown. For V, J and clone size, that table is used; D and trimming come from the DNA. The sample has about 680,000 clones on record, around 90% of them singletons. The ten largest clones take up about 1.5% of the sample.

This TCR came from a person between 18 and 65 years old who received the Ad26.COV2.S COVID-19 vaccine or a placebo. Recombination joined TRBV6-5 with TRBJ1-2; TRBD1 lines up with 8 middle nucleotides. Sample: peripheral blood, taken in a trial of Ad26.COV2.S vaccine versus placebo. The nucleotide sequence is TGTGCCAGCAGTTACCGGGGACAGGATGGCTACACCTTC. Its product reads: CASSYRGQDGYTF.